The clone carrying this T cell receptor (beta chain) was observed at least ten times. Looked up from germline, CDR1 is MNHEY and CDR2 is SMNVEV (reference sequence). Unmatched junction bases numbered 10, after V lost 5 bases and J lost 4 bases. The CDR3 length is 15 residues. This sample was included in a study of T cells in Graves' hyperthyroidism and ophthalmopathy. The source material, RNA transcripts, was used to amplify TCR beta CDR3 regions. Primed by the HTBI set, a first-round RT-PCR was run on the TCR CDR3. TCRdb passed the multiplex PCR reads through MiXCR, listing each CDR3 protein once. The sample has some 500,000 distinct CDR3 sequences; roughly 16% are singletons.

The V and J genes are TRBV27 and TRBJ1-1, with 7 nucleotides matching TRBD1. The clonotype was recovered from a woman aged 25 to 39 with Graves' ophthalmopathy. The material sequenced was blood. DNA for the CDR3: TGTGCCAGCAGTCCCGACAGGGTTGGGGGCACTGAAGCTTTCTTT. Protein product: CASSPDRVGGTEAFF.